Each of the 6 T cell receptor beta chains below was sequenced from the same sample in a study of shared clonotypes between healthy human individuals. Sequencing was performed with immunoSEQ multiplex PCR; in TCRdb, only in-frame clones are kept and a portion is missing. Of roughly 2,500,000 clones in the sample, 93% were seen once. Source material: naive CD4+ T cells from PBMCs. Subset: CD45RA+ positively selected. The receptors here all came from a man aged 18-30 years in good health. Some clones in this sample may be carry-over from other donors' samples.

The chain recombines TRBV5-1 with TRBJ2-7; 7 nucleotides align to TRBD2. Unmatched junction bases numbered 11, after V lost 3 bases and J lost 5 bases. The CDR3 has 15 residues. Looked up from germline, CDR1 is SGHRS and CDR2 is YFSETQ. The CDR3 bases are TGCGCCAGCAGCTCGAGCCCAGGGAGGGGTGACGAGCAGTACTTC. This sequence encodes CASSSSPGRGDEQYF.

This clone has just one count. The chain carries TRBV10-3 and TRBJ1-4; 8 nucleotides align to TRBD1. V lost 5 bases, J lost 1 base, and 12 bases stayed unmatched. There are 18 residues in the CDR3. CDR1 and CDR2 (germline): ENHRY, SYGVKD. In DNA, the CDR3 is TGTGCCATCAGTTGGTCGCAGGGGGCTTTTGTAACTAATGAAAAACTGTTTTTT. Translated, it gives CAISWSQGAFVTNEKLFF.

This rearrangement joins TRBV9 to TRBJ2-1; D is uncertain. V lost 1 base and J lost 0, with 8 bases in between. The germline CDR1 and CDR2 sequences are SGDLS and YYNGEE. This CDR3 contains 15 residues. The CDR3 DNA reads TGTGCCAGCAGCGTAAGTCCCCTCTCCTACAATGAGCAGTTCTTC. Protein sequence: CASSVSPLSYNEQFF.

This clone was seen only once. The J gene is TRBJ2-3, the V gene TRBV11-3, with D possibly matching TRBD2 (5 bases). V was trimmed by 1 base and J by 2 bases, leaving 16 bases between them. This CDR3 has 17 amino acids. Germline loops: CDR1 SGHNT, CDR2 YENEEA. The CDR3 is CASSLGDRLASTDTQYF. CDR3 nucleotides: TGTGCCAGCAGCTTAGGGGATCGGTTAGCGTCCACAGATACGCAGTATTTT. Filled out from reference TRBV11-3 and TRBJ2-3, the complete variable domain reads EAGVVQSPRYKIIEKKQPVAFWCNPISGHNTLYWYLQNLGQGPELLIRYENEEAVDDSQLPKDRFSAERLKGVDSTLKIQPAELGDSAVYLCASSLGDRLASTDTQYFGPGTRLTVL.

CDR3 coding DNA: TGTGCCAGCAGTTTACAAAAGGACATCCCTTGGGAAAAACTGTTTTTT. Translation: CASSLQKDIPWEKLFF. The chain uses TRBV28 and TRBJ1-4, with a tentative D call TRBD1 (5 bases). The germline gives CDR1 MDHEN, CDR2 SYDVKM. There are 16 residues in the CDR3. The V end was cut by 2 bases, the J end by 8 bases, with 18 bases between.

The gene calls are TRBV5-1 and TRBJ2-3; the match to TRBD1 covers 8 bases. With 7 bases clipped from V and 5 bases from J, the junction kept 12 bases outside the gene matches. CDR1 and CDR2 from the germline V gene are SGHRS and YFSETQ. This CDR3 spans 15 amino acids. DNA of the CDR3: TGCGCCAGCTCGCCCCTGGGGACAGGCGGAGATACGCAGTATTTT. This sequence encodes CASSPLGTGGDTQYF.